The clone carrying this T cell receptor beta chain was recorded only once. Generated by immunoSEQ multiplex PCR, the TCRdb table keeps only in-frame clones and is missing some. This repertoire shows about 120,000 clones, 75% to 85% found once; its top ten account for roughly an eighth. The sample is drawn from a study of blood T cell repertoires in COVID-19. About the study: Acute and convalescent COVID-19 specimens originated in the United States, Italy and Spain. PBMCs, B-cell-depleted T cells, or T cells provided the cDNA or gDNA that made up the material.

The CDR3 has 16 amino acids. Trimming pared 4 bases from V and 3 bases from J, leaving 18 bases between. Germline assignment: CDR1 LNHNV and CDR2 YYDKDF (reference sequence). This sequence originates from a human donor in a cohort sampled during active COVID-19. This sequence joins TRBV15 and TRBJ1-1; TRBD1 might be the D (6 bases). Material for sequencing was peripheral blood. The CDR3 protein is CATSTRAQGWDTEAFF. CDR3 DNA: TGTGCCACCAGCACTCGGGCACAGGGCTGGGACACTGAAGCTTTCTTT.